The present T cell receptor (beta chain) was sequenced within a study of blood T cell repertoires in COVID-19. As for the study in general: Donors in the United States, Italy and Spain gave samples during acute or convalescent COVID-19.

Profiling relied on immunoSEQ multiplex PCR, and the TCRdb table lists in-frame clones only, not all of them. The sample comprises 150,000 or so clones, around 84% of which are singletons, and nearly 15% rests with the top ten. This clone was recorded only once. Cohort 3 recovered donors had two negative PCRs, clearance, or symptom resolution. The receptor comes from a man over 45 who had recovered from COVID-19. Sequenced input: PBMCs or T cells enriched from blood (not recorded which).

The CDR3 here is CASAFSGGQGVDTQYF. CDR3 coding DNA: TGTGCCAGCGCCTTCAGCGGGGGACAGGGGGTAGATACGCAGTATTTT. The genes are TRBV9 and TRBJ2-3; the match to TRBD1 covers 11 bases. Germline V CDR1 and CDR2: SGDLS, YYNGEE. The CDR3 consists of 16 residues. V gave up 7 bases and J gave up 5 bases; unmatched junction bases: 12.